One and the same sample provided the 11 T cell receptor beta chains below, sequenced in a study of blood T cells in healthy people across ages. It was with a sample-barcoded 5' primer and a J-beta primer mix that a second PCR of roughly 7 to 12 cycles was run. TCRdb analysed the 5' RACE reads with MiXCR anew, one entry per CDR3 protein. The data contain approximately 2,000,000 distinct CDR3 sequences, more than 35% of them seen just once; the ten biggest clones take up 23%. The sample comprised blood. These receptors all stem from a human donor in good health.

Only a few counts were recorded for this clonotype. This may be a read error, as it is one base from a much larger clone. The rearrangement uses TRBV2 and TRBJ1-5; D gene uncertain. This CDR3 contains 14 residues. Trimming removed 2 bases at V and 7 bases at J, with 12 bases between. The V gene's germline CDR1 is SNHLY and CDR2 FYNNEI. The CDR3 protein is CASSERTPKQPQHF. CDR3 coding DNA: TGTGCCAGCAGTGAACGTACACCCAAGCAGCCCCAGCATTTT.

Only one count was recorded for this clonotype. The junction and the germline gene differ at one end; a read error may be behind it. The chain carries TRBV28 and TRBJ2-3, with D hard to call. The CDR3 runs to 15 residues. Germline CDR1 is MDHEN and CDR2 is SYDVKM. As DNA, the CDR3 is TGTGCCAGCAGTTTACTCGCGGAGAGCGCAGACACGCAGTATTTT. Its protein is CASSLLAESADTQYF.

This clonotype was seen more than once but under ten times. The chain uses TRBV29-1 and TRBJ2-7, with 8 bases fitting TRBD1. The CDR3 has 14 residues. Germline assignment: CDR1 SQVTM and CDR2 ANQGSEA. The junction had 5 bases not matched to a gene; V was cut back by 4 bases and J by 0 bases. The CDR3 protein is CSVAVTGVSYEQYF. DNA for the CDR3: TGCAGCGTTGCTGTGACAGGGGTCTCCTACGAGCAGTACTTC.

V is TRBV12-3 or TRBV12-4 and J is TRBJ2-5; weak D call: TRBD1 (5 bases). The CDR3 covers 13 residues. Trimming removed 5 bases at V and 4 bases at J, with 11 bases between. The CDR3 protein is CASSVLRGETQYF. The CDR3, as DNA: TGTGCCAGCAGTGTCCTAAGGGGAGAGACCCAGTACTTC.

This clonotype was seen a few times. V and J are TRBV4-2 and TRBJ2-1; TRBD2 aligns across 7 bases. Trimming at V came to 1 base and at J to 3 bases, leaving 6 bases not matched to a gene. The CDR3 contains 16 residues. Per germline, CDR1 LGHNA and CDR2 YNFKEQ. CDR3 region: CASSQGWEGIYNEQFF. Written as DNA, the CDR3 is TGTGCCAGCAGCCAAGGGTGGGAGGGGATCTACAATGAGCAGTTCTTC.

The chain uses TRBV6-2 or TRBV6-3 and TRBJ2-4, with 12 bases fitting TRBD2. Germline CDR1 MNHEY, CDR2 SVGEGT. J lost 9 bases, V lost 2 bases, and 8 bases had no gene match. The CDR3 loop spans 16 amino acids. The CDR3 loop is CASSYRTSGAPGIQYF. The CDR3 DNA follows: TGTGCCAGCAGTTACAGGACTAGCGGGGCACCAGGCATTCAGTACTTC.

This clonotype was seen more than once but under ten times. CDR3 residues: CASSLALAGGVGEQFF. CDR3 coding DNA: TGTGCCAGCAGCTTAGCGCTAGCGGGGGGCGTAGGTGAGCAGTTCTTC. This rearrangement joins TRBV7-9 to TRBJ2-1; 11 nucleotides line up with TRBD2. CDR1 SEHNR and CDR2 FQNEAQ come from the germline V gene (reference sequence). Trimming at V came to 0 bases and at J to 9 bases, leaving 7 bases not matched to a gene. CDR3 length: 16 amino acids.

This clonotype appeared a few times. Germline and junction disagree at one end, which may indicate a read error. The CDR3 region has the DNA TGTGCTAGCAGCTGGGGGCCTTCGGAGACCCAGTACTTC. It translates to CASSWGPSETQYF. The chain combines TRBV7-7 with TRBJ2-5; weak D call: TRBD1 (6 bases). The germline V gene has CDR1 SSHAT and CDR2 FNYEAQ (reference sequence). CDR3 size: 13 residues.

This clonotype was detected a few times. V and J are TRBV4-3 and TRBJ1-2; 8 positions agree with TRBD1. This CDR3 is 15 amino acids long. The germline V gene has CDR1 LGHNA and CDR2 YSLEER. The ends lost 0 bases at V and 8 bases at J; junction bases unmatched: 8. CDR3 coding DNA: TGCGCCAGCAGCCAAGACTTTAACAGGGGGGGAGGCTACACCTTC. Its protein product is CASSQDFNRGGGYTF.

The CDR3 loop reads CASGTGWGLKAYEQYF. The CDR3 DNA follows: TGTGCCAGCGGCACGGGTTGGGGACTCAAAGCCTACGAGCAGTACTTC. The rearrangement uses TRBV6-2 or TRBV6-3 and TRBJ2-7; perhaps TRBD2 as D (6 bases). Trimming removed 8 bases from V and 2 bases from J, with 22 bases in between. This CDR3 region has 16 residues. Germline values: CDR1 MNHEY, CDR2 SVGEGT.

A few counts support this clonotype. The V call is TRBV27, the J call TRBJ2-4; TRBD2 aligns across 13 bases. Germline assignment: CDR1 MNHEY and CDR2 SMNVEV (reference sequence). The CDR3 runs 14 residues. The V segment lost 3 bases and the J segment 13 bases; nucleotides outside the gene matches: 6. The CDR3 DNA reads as TGTGCCAGCAGTTTTGGGACTAGCGGGGCGGAGCAGTACTTC. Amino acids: CASSFGTSGAEQYF.